This entry is about one TCR beta chain. Antigen: not known. The source material, RNA transcripts, was used to amplify TCR beta CDR3 regions. When the TCR CDR3 underwent first-round RT-PCR, the HTBI primer set was used. TCRdb passed the multiplex PCR reads through MiXCR, listing each CDR3 protein once. The sample yields 600,000 or so distinct CDR3 sequences, roughly 15% seen once. The data are from a study of T cells in Graves' hyperthyroidism and ophthalmopathy. Study-wide results and limits: Blood also held most thyroid clonotypes expanded beyond 0.001.

The CDR3 loop spans 14 amino acids. Germline-derived CDR1 and CDR2 are MNHNS and SASEGT. Germline trimming cut 10 bases from V and 7 bases from J; bases unmatched to any gene: 9. V and J are TRBV6-1 and TRBJ1-5; 11 bases agree with TRBD1. This TCR derives from a woman between 50 and 59 years old with Graves' ophthalmopathy. The material sequenced was blood. CDR3 region: CATRDRGDGQPQHF. The CDR3 region has the DNA TGTGCCACCCGGGACAGGGGGGACGGGCAGCCCCAGCATTTT.